This T cell receptor beta chain originates from a study of blood T cell repertoires in COVID-19. Study overall: Specimens from acute and convalescent COVID-19 originated in the United States, Italy and Spain. T cells, B-cell-depleted T cells, or PBMCs supplied cDNA or gDNA.

CDR3 length: 14 amino acids. Germline V lookup: CDR1 SGHNT, CDR2 YYREEE (reference sequence). V was pared by 4 bases and J by 8 bases, with 6 bases of the junction left unmatched. In the original workflow: How many nucleated cells were present was estimated from reference gene primer amplification. Profiling relied on immunoSEQ multiplex PCR, and the TCRdb table lists in-frame clones only, not all of them. The DNA was the basis for D and trimming; V, J and clone size are from that table. This sample carries approximately 87,000 clones, approximately 80% of them seen once, and the ten largest clones take roughly a sixth.

This TCR was recovered from a woman older than 75 with acute or convalescent COVID-19. The sequenced sample was peripheral blood. The genes are TRBV5-4 and TRBJ1-4, with 9 bases identical to TRBD1. As DNA, the CDR3 is TGTGCCAGCAGCGTGGGACAGGGTCAGGAAAAACTGTTTTTT. This encodes CASSVGQGQEKLFF.